The next 21 T cell receptor beta chains were all read from a single sample in a study of Ad26.COV2.S vaccination and SARS-CoV-2 variants. Clones were read by immunoSEQ multiplex PCR, and TCRdb kept only the in-frame ones, dropping some. The sample has roughly 380,000 clones; around nine tenths are singletons. The treatment: roughly 20 received Ad26.COV2.S at low or high dose, single or two shots; a few received placebo; per-sample allocation not given. On day 63 after the first injection, vaccine and placebo recipients gave samples. The sequenced sample was peripheral blood, obtained in a trial of Ad26.COV2.S vaccine versus placebo. Receptor source: a person between 18 and 65 years old who received the Ad26.COV2.S COVID-19 vaccine or a placebo.

J is TRBJ2-5 and V is TRBV5-6; maybe TRBD2 (6 bases). Trimming took off 1 base at V and 2 bases at J, with 12 bases between the two ends. Germline CDR1 and CDR2: SGHDT and YYEEEE. The CDR3 covers 15 residues. CDR3 loop: CASSLPGRPQETQYF. The CDR3 nucleotides are TGTGCCAGCAGCTTGCCAGGGAGGCCACAAGAGACCCAGTACTTC.

This rearrangement joins TRBV4-1 to TRBJ2-2; TRBD1 matches at 10 bases. The J segment lost 4 bases and the V segment lost 4 bases, leaving 6 bases of the junction unmatched. Germline V gives CDR1 MGHRA, CDR2 YSYEKL. This CDR3 is built from 16 residues. The CDR3 protein is CASSLRDRGSTGELFF. DNA for the CDR3: TGCGCCAGCAGCCTGCGGGACAGGGGATCCACCGGGGAGCTGTTTTTT.

This sequence joins TRBV7-6 and TRBJ2-7; D is tentatively TRBD1 or TRBD2 (5 bases each). The CDR3 is made up of 13 amino acids. The V and J ends lost 1 base and 7 bases respectively, with 11 bases between them. The germline V gene has CDR1 SGHVS and CDR2 FNYEAQ. As DNA, the CDR3 is TGTGCCAGCAGCTTAGGACGGGGCGGGGAGCAGTACTTC. Its translation is CASSLGRGGEQYF. Complete variable domain (other parts from reference TRBV7-6 and TRBJ2-7): GAGVSQSPRYKVTKRGQDVALRCDPISGHVSLYWYRQALGQGPEFLTYFNYEAQQDKSGLPNDRFSAERPEGSISTLTIQRTEQRDSAMYRCASSLGRGGEQYFGPGTRLTVT.

This clone was detected only a few times. The CDR3 here is CASGLQGAGDTQYF. CDR3 in DNA: TGTGCTAGTGGTTTACAGGGGGCTGGAGATACGCAGTATTTT. V usage is TRBV12-5 and J usage is TRBJ2-3, with TRBD1 identical over 9 bases. Germline V gives CDR1 LGHNT, CDR2 FRNRAP. The J segment lost 5 bases and the V segment lost 3 bases, leaving 3 bases of the junction unmatched. The CDR3 loop spans 14 amino acids.

The chain uses TRBV5-3 and TRBJ2-7, with a tentative D call TRBD1 (6 bases). TRBV5-3 is classed as an ORF, of uncertain function. The CDR3 has 14 residues. V was shortened by 0 bases and J by 2 bases, with 9 bases between the two germline ends. CDR3 DNA sequence: TGTGCCAGAAGCTTGGAGCAGGGGACCTACGAGCAGTACTTC. Translating it yields CARSLEQGTYEQYF.

A single count supports this clone. The V call is TRBV4-2, the J call TRBJ2-3; 12 bases map to TRBD2. The J segment lost 7 bases and the V segment lost 3 bases, leaving 8 bases of the junction unmatched. Germline values: CDR1 LGHNA, CDR2 YNFKEQ. This CDR3 region has 16 residues. Here the CDR3 reads CASSHRTSGDTHTQYF. CDR3 sequence (DNA): TGTGCCAGCAGCCACAGGACTAGCGGGGATACACATACGCAGTATTTT.

This clone was seen only once. The chain carries TRBV7-9 and TRBJ2-3, with unresolved D. The CDR3 contains 11 residues. CDR1 SEHNR and CDR2 FQNEAQ come from the germline V gene (reference sequence). Trimming removed 4 bases from V and 4 bases from J, with 3 bases in between. CDR3 in amino acids: CASSSPDTQYF. The CDR3 region has the DNA TGTGCCAGCAGCTCCCCAGATACGCAGTATTTT.

The CDR3 coding sequence is TGTGCCAGCACCTCCAGACTAGCGGGGGAGACTAGCACAGATACGCAGTATTTT. Residues: CASTSRLAGETSTDTQYF. J is TRBJ2-3 and V is TRBV18, with 12 bases lining up with TRBD2. CDR1 is KGHSH, CDR2 LQKENI, per germline. This CDR3 has 18 amino acids. With V trimmed by 8 bases and J by 0 bases, 12 bases remained unmatched.

Points on this clone: Other DNA sequences in this specimen translate into the identical CDR3. V usage is TRBV7-9 and J usage is TRBJ2-5; D is unresolved. CDR1 SEHNR and CDR2 FQNEAQ come from the germline V gene (reference sequence). Deletions cut 1 base from V and 5 bases from J, with 5 bases between. The CDR3 loop spans 12 amino acids. The chain's CDR3 is CASSLGRETQYF. Written as DNA, the CDR3 is TGTGCCAGCAGCTTAGGTCGGGAGACCCAGTACTTC. The variable domain in full, with the rest retrieved from reference TRBV7-9 and TRBJ2-5, is DTGVSQNPRHKITKRGQNVTFRCDPISEHNRLYWYRQTLGQGPEFLTYFQNEAQLEKSRLLSDRFSAERPKGSFSTLEIQRTEQGDSAMYLCASSLGRETQYFGPGTRLLVL.

The V gene is TRBV28, the J gene TRBJ2-4; 12 bases fit TRBD1. The trim removed 6 bases at V and 1 base at J, leaving 4 bases unmatched. The germline V gene encodes CDR1 MDHEN and CDR2 SYDVKM. The length of the CDR3 is 16 residues. This CDR3 reads CASRGTGGGAKNIQYF. As DNA, the CDR3 is TGTGCCAGCAGGGGGACAGGGGGCGGGGCCAAAAACATTCAGTACTTC.

The rearrangement uses TRBV28 and TRBJ2-7; TRBD1 aligns across 9 bases. In germline, CDR1 is MDHEN, CDR2 SYDVKM. The trim removed 6 bases at V and 4 bases at J, leaving 7 bases unmatched. This CDR3 is 14 amino acids long. The CDR3 protein is CASSLGGTGYEQYF. Here the CDR3 DNA reads TGTGCCAGCAGCCTAGGCGGGACAGGGTACGAGCAGTACTTC.

This clone appeared once. V and J are TRBV7-9 and TRBJ1-4, with 8 bases identical to TRBD1. Germline values: CDR1 SEHNR, CDR2 FQNEAQ (reference sequence). V dropped 1 base and J dropped 4; count of bases not matched to a gene: 2. The CDR3 spans 15 residues. CDR3 sequence reads: CASSLEGQVNEKLFF. The CDR3 DNA sequence: TGTGCCAGCAGCTTAGAGGGACAGGTTAATGAAAAACTGTTTTTT.

The chain carries TRBV9 and TRBJ1-3, with TRBD1 as a possible D gene (5 bases). Per the germline V gene, CDR1 is SGDLS and CDR2 is YYNGEE. V was trimmed by 2 bases and J by 4 bases, leaving 7 bases between them. The CDR3 loop spans 13 amino acids. In DNA form, the CDR3 reads TGTGCCAGCAGCGTTCAGGGAGGAAACACCATATATTTT. Translation gives CASSVQGGNTIYF.

In its sample, this clone was seen once. This rearrangement joins TRBV5-8 to TRBJ2-1, with 8 bases that match TRBD1. The junction had 13 bases not matched to a gene; V was cut back by 5 bases and J by 15 bases. Germline values: CDR1 SGHTS, CDR2 YDEGEE. The CDR3 runs to 13 residues. Here the CDR3 DNA reads TGTGCCAGCAGTCTCTCCAGGGGCAGGGGGCTGTTCTTC. As protein: CASSLSRGRGLFF.

The chain joins TRBV19 to TRBJ2-3, with 7 bases aligning to TRBD1. Trimming at V came to 4 bases and at J to 2 bases, leaving 6 bases not matched to a gene. Per the germline V gene, CDR1 is LNHDA and CDR2 is SQIVND (reference sequence). The CDR3 runs to 15 residues. CDR3 sequence reads: CASSRGTAFTDTQYF. The DNA of the CDR3 is TGTGCCAGTAGTAGAGGGACAGCTTTCACAGATACGCAGTATTTT.

V gene TRBV19 combines with J gene TRBJ1-1; 9 nucleotides align to TRBD1. Germline CDR1 LNHDA, CDR2 SQIVND (reference sequence). CDR3 size: 13 residues. The V and J ends lost 9 bases and 5 bases, in that order; junction bases with no gene match: 7. In DNA form, the CDR3 reads TGTGCCAGCTTACGGACAGGGGTTACTGAAGCTTTCTTT. Translating gives CASLRTGVTEAFF.

The V gene is TRBV4-1, the J gene TRBJ2-7; 14 positions match TRBD2. Germline V gene data show CDR1 as MGHRA and CDR2 as YSYEKL. V lost 1 base, J lost 4 bases, and 6 bases stayed unmatched. The CDR3 has 17 residues. The CDR3 region has the DNA TGCGCCAGCAGCCAAGTCTGGGGACTAGCGGGGGATTACGAGCAGTACTTC. Protein sequence: CASSQVWGLAGDYEQYF.

The V gene is TRBV7-6, the J gene TRBJ1-3, with unresolved D. Germline V lookup: CDR1 SGHVS, CDR2 FNYEAQ. Trimming removed 5 bases from V and 2 bases from J, with 16 bases in between. The length of the CDR3 is 16 residues. As DNA, the CDR3 is TGTGCCAGCAGCCCAGTACGGGTAGGAGCTGGAAACACCATATATTTT. Protein product: CASSPVRVGAGNTIYF.

The chain uses TRBV29-1 and TRBJ1-2, with 7 bases fitting TRBD1. Germline values: CDR1 SQVTM, CDR2 ANQGSEA. Losses at the gene ends were 5 bases for V and 5 bases for J; bases not matched to a gene: 2. This CDR3 contains 11 residues. CDR3 loop: CSVQGGYGYTF. The DNA for the CDR3 is TGCAGCGTTCAGGGGGGTTATGGCTACACCTTC.

The chain is built from TRBV30 and TRBJ2-7, with unresolved D. The germline CDR1 and CDR2 sequences are GTSNPN and SVGIG (reference sequence). The CDR3 runs 13 residues. The V end lost 0 bases, the J end lost 0 bases, and 6 bases lay between the germline ends. CDR3: CAWSVGLSYEQYF. CDR3 DNA sequence: TGTGCCTGGAGTGTAGGGCTCTCCTACGAGCAGTACTTC. Drawing the rest from reference TRBV30 and TRBJ2-7, the complete variable domain is SQTIHQWPATLVQPVGSPLSLECTVEGTSNPNLYWYRQAAGRGLQLLFYSVGIGQISSEVPQNLSASRPQDRQFILSSKKLLLSDSGFYLCAWSVGLSYEQYFGPGTRLTVT.

This sequence joins TRBV2 and TRBJ1-6; D remains unclear. V shed 7 bases and J shed 8 bases, with 12 bases lying between them. Germline CDR1 reads SNHLY; CDR2 reads FYNNEI. The CDR3 consists of 13 residues. CDR3 protein: CASKPKIDSPLHF. The CDR3 bases are TGTGCCAGCAAACCTAAGATCGATTCACCCCTCCACTTT.